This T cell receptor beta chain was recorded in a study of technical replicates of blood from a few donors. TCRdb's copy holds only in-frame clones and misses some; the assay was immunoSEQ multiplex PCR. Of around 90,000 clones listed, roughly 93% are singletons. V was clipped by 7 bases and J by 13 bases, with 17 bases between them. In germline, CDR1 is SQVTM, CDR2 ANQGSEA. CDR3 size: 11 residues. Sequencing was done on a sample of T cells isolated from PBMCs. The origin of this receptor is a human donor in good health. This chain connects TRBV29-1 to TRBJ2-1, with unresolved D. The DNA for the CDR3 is TGCAGCGGAATAAGAGGTAACAACCAGTTCTTC. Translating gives CSGIRGNNQFF.